This TCR beta chain was found in a study of T cell changes during pregnancy in multiple sclerosis. Assay used: immunoSEQ multiplex PCR; TCRdb lists only in-frame clones, some missing. The data contain tens of thousands of clones, 90% to 95% of them singletons. Germline V CDR1 and CDR2: KGHSH, LQKENI. Trimming removed 0 bases from V and 7 bases from J, with 12 bases in between. The CDR3 covers 14 residues. This sequence joins TRBV18 and TRBJ1-2; D is ambiguous. This sequence originates from a female donor with multiple sclerosis, enrolled in a pregnancy study. The specimen was CD4+ T cells from peripheral blood mononuclear cells, collected in the second trimester of pregnancy. The CDR3 reads CASSPPEVRGGYTF. CDR3 coding DNA: TGTGCCAGCTCACCACCGGAAGTGCGGGGTGGCTACACCTTC. Filled out from reference TRBV18 and TRBJ1-2, the complete variable domain reads NAGVMQNPRHLVRRRGQEARLRCSPMKGHSHVYWYRQLPEEGLKFMVYLQKENIIDESGMPKERFSAEFPKEGPSILRIQQVVRGDSAAYFCASSPPEVRGGYTFGSGTRLTVV.